The next 5 T cell receptor beta chains were all read from a single sample in a study of shared T cell receptors in the human thymus. Clones were read by immunoSEQ multiplex PCR, and TCRdb kept only the in-frame ones, dropping some. Among 650,000 to 950,000 clones, approximately 85% were seen once, and the ten largest hold roughly 0.01%. The sample was also reused in another study, on human thymus T cells.

Sequenced material: thymocytes. The receptor set was obtained from a girl under three years old with a congenital heart defect.

The genes are TRBV27 and TRBJ2-7; 7 bases are a match to TRBD1. J lost 2 bases, V lost 3 bases, and 10 bases had no gene match. CDR1 and CDR2 (germline): MNHEY, SMNVEV (reference sequence). The CDR3 length is 16 residues. CDR3 sequence (DNA): TGTGCCAGCAGTTTCAACCGGGACAGAAGACCCTACGAGCAGTACTTC. Protein sequence: CASSFNRDRRPYEQYF.

The CDR3 DNA sequence: TGTGCCAGTAGTATTTTGGTGACAGGGAGCAATCAGCCCCAGCATTTT. Translating gives CASSILVTGSNQPQHF. The chain employs TRBV19 and TRBJ1-5; TRBD1 agrees at 7 bases. Germline V gene lookup returns CDR1 LNHDA and CDR2 SQIVND (reference sequence). J was trimmed by 1 base and V by 3 bases; bases with no gene match: 6. This CDR3 comprises 16 residues. The full variable domain, its missing parts supplied by reference TRBV19 and TRBJ1-5, is DGGITQSPKYLFRKEGQNVTLSCEQNLNHDAMYWYRQDPGQGLRLIYYSQIVNDFQKGDIAEGYSVSREKKESFPLTVTSAQKNPTAFYLCASSILVTGSNQPQHFGDGTRLSIL.

The genes are TRBV4-3 and TRBJ2-7; TRBD2 matches 14 bases. CDR1 and CDR2 from the germline V gene are LGHNA and YSLEER. The CDR3 covers 16 residues. V gave up 2 bases and J gave up 4 bases; unmatched junction bases: 4. CDR3 sequence reads: CASSQMTSGGGYEQYF. Written as DNA, the CDR3 is TGCGCCAGCAGCCAAATGACTAGCGGGGGGGGTTACGAGCAGTACTTC.

J is TRBJ1-1 and V is TRBV11-2, with 8 bases lining up with TRBD1. Germline-derived CDR1 and CDR2 are SGHAT and FQNNGV. Trimming cost V 0 bases and J 2 bases; bases outside gene matches: 8. CDR3 length: 17 residues. The CDR3 bases are TGTGCCAGCAGCTTAGATCTCCGACAGGGGAAAAACACTGAAGCTTTCTTT. Protein: CASSLDLRQGKNTEAFF. Supplemented by reference TRBV11-2 and TRBJ1-1, the full variable domain reads EAGVAQSPRYKIIEKRQSVAFWCNPISGHATLYWYQQILGQGPKLLIQFQNNGVVDDSQLPKDRFSAERLKGVDSTLKIQPAKLEDSAVYLCASSLDLRQGKNTEAFFGQGTRLTVV.

The chain recombines TRBV4-3 with TRBJ2-3, with TRBD2 matching 7 bases. CDR3 length: 18 amino acids. J lost 1 base, V lost 1 base, and 11 bases had no gene match. Germline lookup yields CDR1 LGHNA and CDR2 YSLEER. The CDR3 DNA sequence: TGCGCCAGCAGCCAAGGGGTGGGGGGGAAATCCGGCACAGATACGCAGTATTTT. Its protein product is CASSQGVGGKSGTDTQYF.